Only a few counts were recorded for the clone carrying this T cell receptor (beta chain). Its antigen is undetermined. Constant-region reverse primers amplified full-length variable regions, followed by semi-nested Nested Universal Primer A PCR. A single record per CDR3 protein comes from TCRdb applying MiXCR to the 5' RACE reads. The repertoire holds about 9,000 distinct CDR3 sequences, with about half as singletons. Whole-study results and caveats: Larger-cohort validation covered only one TCR beta V-J rearrangement. Greatest tumor Treg TCR overlap was with tumor naive CD4+ cells. Tumor memory CD4+ T cell TCR gene usage clustered with blood and lymph node memory CD4+ cells and lymph node naive CD4+ cells.

Cells sorted as Tregs were CD4+, CD25+ and CD127-/low. V lost 0 bases and J 1 base, leaving 4 bases between the germline ends. The CDR3 contains 13 residues. Germline-derived CDR1 and CDR2 are SGHKS and YYEKEE (reference sequence). The specimen sequenced was Tregs sorted from a lymph node. The receptor was isolated from a female donor with breast cancer. The chain is built from TRBV5-5 and TRBJ1-1; no clear D. CDR3 nucleotide sequence: TGTGCCAGCAGCTTGGCAGGGAACACTGAAGCTTTCTTT. Protein product: CASSLAGNTEAFF.